Listed here are 2 T cell receptor beta chains from one sample, sequenced in a study of T cells in narcolepsy. Generated by immunoSEQ multiplex PCR, the TCRdb table keeps only in-frame clones and is missing some. The sample holds around 30,000 clones, around 83% seen once. The specimen was CD45RA- memory CD4+ T cells from PBMCs. The receptors were sampled from a human donor with narcolepsy.

The chain couples TRBV5-4 to TRBJ2-1; 9 bases map to TRBD2. From germline, CDR1 is SGHNT and CDR2 YYREEE (reference sequence). Trimming at V came to 5 bases and at J to 2 bases, leaving 8 bases not matched to a gene. The CDR3 totals 16 residues. The CDR3: CASRAHSGGPYNEQFF. As DNA, the CDR3 is TGTGCCAGCAGAGCCCACAGCGGGGGGCCCTACAATGAGCAGTTCTTC.

CDR3 nucleotides: TGTGCCAGCAGCCCTGCTAGACACGGGCAAGAGACCCAGTACTTC. Protein product: CASSPARHGQETQYF. The V call is TRBV5-4, the J call TRBJ2-5; D remains ambiguous. The CDR3 totals 15 residues. From germline, CDR1 is SGHNT and CDR2 YYREEE (reference sequence). V gave up 4 bases and J gave up 2 bases, with 15 bases separating them.